This TCR beta chain was obtained from a study of regulatory T cells in long-lasting Graves disease. Study-level findings and limits: Less diverse TCR repertoires were seen in persistent Graves' patients than in newly diagnosed ones. Exclusively peripheral blood, rather than thyroid tissue, was studied.

The authors built TCR beta libraries using iRepertoire HTBI primers and Arm-PCR of CDR3 regions. TCRdb analysed the multiplex PCR reads with MiXCR anew, one entry per CDR3 protein. This sample yields more than 350,000 distinct CDR3 sequences, of which approximately 22% are seen a single time; roughly 13% belongs to the top ten. Time point reported: persistent/refractory GD, antithyroid drugs over 5 years with positive TRAb. Extracted RNA from PBMCs served as the source of the TCR library. An endocrinology department in Xi'an, China, supplied the patients. On this clonotype itself: The antigen is undetermined.

There are 14 residues in the CDR3. Trimming pared 1 base from V and 7 bases from J, leaving 11 bases between. This receptor was taken from a female donor with Graves disease. This specimen was peripheral blood mononuclear cells (PBMCs), taken when the disease was refractory, from a patient treated with antithyroid drugs. The rearrangement uses TRBV12-3 or TRBV12-4 and TRBJ1-5; D is unresolved. The CDR3 nucleotides are TGTGCCAGCAGTTTAGAGAGGGTCGGGCAGCCCCAGCATTTT. Residues: CASSLERVGQPQHF.